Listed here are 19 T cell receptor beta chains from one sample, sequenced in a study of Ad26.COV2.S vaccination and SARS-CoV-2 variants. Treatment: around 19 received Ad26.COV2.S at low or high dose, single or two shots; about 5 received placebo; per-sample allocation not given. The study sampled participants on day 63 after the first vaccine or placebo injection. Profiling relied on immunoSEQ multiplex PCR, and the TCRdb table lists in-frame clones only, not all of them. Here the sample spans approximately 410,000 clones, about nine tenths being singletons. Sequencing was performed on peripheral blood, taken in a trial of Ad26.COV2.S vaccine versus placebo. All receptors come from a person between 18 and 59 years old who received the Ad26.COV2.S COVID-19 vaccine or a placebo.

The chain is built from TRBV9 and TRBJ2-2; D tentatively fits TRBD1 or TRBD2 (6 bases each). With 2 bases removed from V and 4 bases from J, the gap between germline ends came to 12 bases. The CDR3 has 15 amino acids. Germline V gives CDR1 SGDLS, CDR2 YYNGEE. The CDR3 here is CASSVEGVFTGELFF. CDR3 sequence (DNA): TGTGCCAGCAGCGTGGAGGGGGTATTCACCGGGGAGCTGTTTTTT.

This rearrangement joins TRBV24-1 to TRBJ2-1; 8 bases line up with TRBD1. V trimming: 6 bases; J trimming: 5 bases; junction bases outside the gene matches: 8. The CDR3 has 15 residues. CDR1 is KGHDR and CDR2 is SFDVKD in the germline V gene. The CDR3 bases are TGTGCCACCAGTTCCCCCGGACAGGGTAACAATGAGCAGTTCTTC. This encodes CATSSPGQGNNEQFF.

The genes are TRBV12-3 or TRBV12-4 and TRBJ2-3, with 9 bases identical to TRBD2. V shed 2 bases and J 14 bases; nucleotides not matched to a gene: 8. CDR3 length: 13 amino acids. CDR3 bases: TGTGCCAGCAGTTTACGGGAGACTAGCGGCTTGTATTTT. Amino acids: CASSLRETSGLYF.

As DNA, the CDR3 is TGTGCCAGCAGTGGGTCAGGACAGAGCTATGGCTACACCTTC. Translating gives CASSGSGQSYGYTF. The chain employs TRBV2 and TRBJ1-2, with D perhaps matching TRBD1 (6 bases). Germline CDR1 reads SNHLY; CDR2 reads FYNNEI. The V and J ends lost 4 bases and 4 bases respectively, with 13 bases between them. The CDR3 consists of 14 residues.

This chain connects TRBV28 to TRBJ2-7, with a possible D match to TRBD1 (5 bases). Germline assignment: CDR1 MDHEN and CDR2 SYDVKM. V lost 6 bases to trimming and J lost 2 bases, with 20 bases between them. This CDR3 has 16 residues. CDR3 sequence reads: CASSRLWGYAAYEQYF. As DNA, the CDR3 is TGTGCCAGCAGCAGGCTTTGGGGCTATGCCGCCTACGAGCAGTACTTC.

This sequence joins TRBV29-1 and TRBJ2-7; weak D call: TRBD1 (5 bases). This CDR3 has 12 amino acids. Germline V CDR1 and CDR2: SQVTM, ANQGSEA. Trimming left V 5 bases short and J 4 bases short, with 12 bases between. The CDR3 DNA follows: TGCAGCGTTTCAGGGTTCCAGTACGAGCAGTACTTC. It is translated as CSVSGFQYEQYF.

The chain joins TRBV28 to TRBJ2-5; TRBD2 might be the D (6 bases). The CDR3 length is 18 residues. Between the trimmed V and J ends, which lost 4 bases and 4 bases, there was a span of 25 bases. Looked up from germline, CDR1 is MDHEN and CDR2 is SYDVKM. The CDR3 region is CASSSYTLGSSVRETQYF. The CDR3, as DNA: TGTGCCAGCAGTTCTTACACCCTGGGTTCTAGCGTTAGAGAGACCCAGTACTTC.

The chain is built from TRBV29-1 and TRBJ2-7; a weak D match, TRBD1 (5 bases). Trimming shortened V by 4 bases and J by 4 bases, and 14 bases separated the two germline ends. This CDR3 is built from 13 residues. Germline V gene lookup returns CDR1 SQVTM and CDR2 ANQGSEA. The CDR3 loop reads CSVVGQGLYEQYF. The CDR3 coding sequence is TGCAGCGTTGTTGGTCAGGGTCTATACGAGCAGTACTTC.

CDR3 amino acids: CASSLSSGGASDTQYF. The CDR3 nucleotides read TGTGCCAGCAGCTTGTCGAGCGGGGGGGCGTCAGATACGCAGTATTTT. J is TRBJ2-3 and V is TRBV5-4; TRBD2 agrees at 10 bases. The length of the CDR3 is 16 residues. The V gene end was trimmed by 1 base and the J gene end by 4 bases; junction bases not matched to a gene: 6. Per germline, CDR1 SGHNT and CDR2 YYREEE (reference sequence).

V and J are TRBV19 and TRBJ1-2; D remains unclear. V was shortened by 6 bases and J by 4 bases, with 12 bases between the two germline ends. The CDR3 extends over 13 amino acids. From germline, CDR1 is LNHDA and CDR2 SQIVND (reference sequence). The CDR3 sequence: CASRQESFYGYTF. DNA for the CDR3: TGTGCCAGTAGGCAGGAGAGTTTCTATGGCTACACCTTC.

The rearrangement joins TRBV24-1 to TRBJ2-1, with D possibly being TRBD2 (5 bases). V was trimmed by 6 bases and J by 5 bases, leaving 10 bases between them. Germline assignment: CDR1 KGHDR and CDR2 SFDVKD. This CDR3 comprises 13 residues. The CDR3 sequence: CATSSAANNEQFF. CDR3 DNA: TGTGCCACCAGTTCAGCGGCCAACAATGAGCAGTTCTTC.

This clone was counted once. This chain's CDR3 is CASSIGTSGIIAKNIQYF. The CDR3 DNA is TGTGCCAGCAGTATCGGGACTAGCGGGATAATAGCCAAAAACATTCAGTACTTC. The rearrangement links TRBV27 to TRBJ2-4; 13 bases are shared with TRBD2. The CDR3 covers 18 residues. V lost 5 bases to trimming and J lost 0 bases; unmatched junction nucleotides: 7. Germline assignment: CDR1 MNHEY and CDR2 SMNVEV (reference sequence).

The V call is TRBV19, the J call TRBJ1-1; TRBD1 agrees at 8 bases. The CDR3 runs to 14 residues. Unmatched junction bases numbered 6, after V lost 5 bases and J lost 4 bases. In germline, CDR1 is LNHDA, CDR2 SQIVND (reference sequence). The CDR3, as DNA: TGTGCCAGTAGTCTAACAGGGGGGAGCACTGAAGCTTTCTTT. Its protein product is CASSLTGGSTEAFF.

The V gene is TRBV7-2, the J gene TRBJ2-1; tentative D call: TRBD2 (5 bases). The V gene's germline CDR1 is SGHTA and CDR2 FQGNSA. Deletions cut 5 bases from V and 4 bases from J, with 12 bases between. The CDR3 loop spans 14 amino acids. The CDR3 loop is CASSLGLEYNEQFF. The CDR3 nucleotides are TGTGCCAGCAGCCTAGGACTGGAATACAATGAGCAGTTCTTC. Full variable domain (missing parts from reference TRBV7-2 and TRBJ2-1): GAGVSQSPSNKVTEKGKDVELRCDPISGHTALYWYRQSLGQGLEFLIYFQGNSAPDKSGLPSDRFSAERTGGSVSTLTIQRTQQEDSAVYLCASSLGLEYNEQFFGPGTRLTVL.

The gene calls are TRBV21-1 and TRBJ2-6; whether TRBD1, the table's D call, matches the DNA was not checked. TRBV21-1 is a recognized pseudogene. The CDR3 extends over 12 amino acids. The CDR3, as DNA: TGTGCCGGGCCTCATGGGGCCAACGTCCTGACTTTC. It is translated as CAGPHGANVLTF.

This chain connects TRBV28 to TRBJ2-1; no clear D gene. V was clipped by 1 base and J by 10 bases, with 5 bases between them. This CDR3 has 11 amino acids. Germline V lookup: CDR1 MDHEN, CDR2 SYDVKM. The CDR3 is CASSLFYEQFF. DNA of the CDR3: TGTGCCAGCAGTTTATTCTACGAGCAGTTCTTC.

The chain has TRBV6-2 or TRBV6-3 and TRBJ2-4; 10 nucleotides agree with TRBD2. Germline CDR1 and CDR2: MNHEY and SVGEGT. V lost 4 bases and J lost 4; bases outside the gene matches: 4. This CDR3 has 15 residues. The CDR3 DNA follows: TGTGCCAGCAGTTCCTCAGCGGGGGGGAAAAACATTCAGTACTTC. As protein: CASSSSAGGKNIQYF.

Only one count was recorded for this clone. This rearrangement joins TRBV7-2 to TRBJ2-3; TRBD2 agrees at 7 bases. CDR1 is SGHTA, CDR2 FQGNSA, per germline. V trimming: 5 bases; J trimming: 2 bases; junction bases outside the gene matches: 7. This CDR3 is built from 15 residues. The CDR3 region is CASSPRGSNTDTQYF. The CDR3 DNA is TGTGCCAGCAGCCCGCGGGGGAGCAACACAGATACGCAGTATTTT.

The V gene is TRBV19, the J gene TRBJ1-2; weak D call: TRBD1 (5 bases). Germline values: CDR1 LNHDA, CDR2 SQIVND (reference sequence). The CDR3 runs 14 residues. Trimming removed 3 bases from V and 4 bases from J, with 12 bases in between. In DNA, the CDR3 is TGTGCCAGTAGTATCTATGACAGTAGCTATGGCTACACCTTC. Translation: CASSIYDSSYGYTF.